Below are 15 T cell receptor beta chains sequenced from a single sample in a study of cytomegalovirus exposure and HLA in healthy donors. Produced via immunoSEQ multiplex PCR; TCRdb's table is partial and in-frame only. The sample lists about 400,000 clones, 70% to 90% occurring once. The specimen was PBMCs. The receptors were gathered from a woman between 18 and 29 years old in good health and CMV-seronegative.

V is TRBV28 and J is TRBJ2-1, with 7 bases identical to TRBD2. Trimming at V came to 10 bases and at J to 8 bases, leaving 14 bases not matched to a gene. The CDR3 loop spans 14 amino acids. Germline-derived CDR1 and CDR2 are MDHEN and SYDVKM. CDR3 in DNA: TGTGCCATCCGACCCGGGACTACACTCGATGAGCAGTTCTTC. This codes for CAIRPGTTLDEQFF.

The chain employs TRBV2 and TRBJ2-7; 10 positions match TRBD2. The germline V gene encodes CDR1 SNHLY and CDR2 FYNNEI. Trimming removed 5 bases from V and 3 bases from J; junction bases left unmatched: 4. The CDR3 contains 14 residues. CDR3: CASSPGTSVYEQYF. CDR3 coding DNA: TGTGCCAGCAGTCCCGGGACTAGCGTCTACGAGCAGTACTTC.

The chain uses TRBV28 and TRBJ1-2; D might be TRBD1 (5 bases). Germline-derived CDR1 and CDR2 are MDHEN and SYDVKM. With 5 bases removed from V and 1 base from J, the gap between germline ends came to 11 bases. This CDR3 has 14 amino acids. CDR3 in amino acids: CASSLLGVNYGYTF. DNA of the CDR3: TGTGCCAGCAGTCTCCTAGGGGTTAACTATGGCTACACCTTC.

The chain joins TRBV2 to TRBJ2-1, with TRBD2 matching 8 bases. V lost 6 bases, J lost 0 bases, and 10 bases stayed unmatched. From germline, CDR1 is SNHLY and CDR2 FYNNEI. The length of the CDR3 is 17 residues. The CDR3 is CASSASGGVSSYNEQFF. For the CDR3, the DNA is TGTGCCAGCAGCGCCAGCGGGGGTGTCTCCTCCTACAATGAGCAGTTCTTC.

The V gene is TRBV6-6, the J gene TRBJ2-1; the match to TRBD2 covers 7 bases. The CDR3 is 15 amino acids. CDR1 is MNHNY, CDR2 SVGAGI, per germline (reference sequence). Trimming removed 4 bases from V and 9 bases from J; junction bases left unmatched: 12. The CDR3 spells CASSWTSVDLGEQFF. CDR3 nucleotides: TGTGCCAGCAGTTGGACTAGTGTCGATTTGGGTGAGCAGTTCTTC.

The rearrangement joins TRBV29-1 to TRBJ1-2; a weak D match, TRBD1 (5 bases). This CDR3 contains 15 residues. Trimming shortened V by 6 bases and J by 2 bases, and 19 bases separated the two germline ends. In germline, CDR1 is SQVTM, CDR2 ANQGSEA. The CDR3 bases are TGCAGCGTGTCTCCTCCCGGCCACAGGAACTATGGCTACACCTTC. This encodes CSVSPPGHRNYGYTF.

V is TRBV2 and J is TRBJ1-5, with TRBD1 identical over 7 bases. J gave up 7 bases and V 4 bases, and 7 bases lay outside the gene matches. Germline CDR1 reads SNHLY; CDR2 reads FYNNEI. The CDR3 is 14 residues long. CDR3 protein: CASSAQGRRQPQHF. The DNA for the CDR3 is TGTGCCAGCAGTGCACAGGGGAGACGGCAGCCCCAGCATTTT. Using reference TRBV2 and TRBJ1-5 for the parts outside the CDR3, the full variable domain is EPEVTQTPSHQVTQMGQEVILRCVPISNHLYFYWYRQILGQKVEFLVSFYNNEISEKSEIFDDQFSVERPDGSNFTLKIRSTKLEDSAMYFCASSAQGRRQPQHFGDGTRLSIL.

This clone was seen just once. The chain employs TRBV6-1 and TRBJ1-5; 7 positions match TRBD1. The germline CDR1 and CDR2 sequences are MNHNS and SASEGT. This CDR3 region has 14 residues. J gave up 6 bases and V 6 bases, and 8 bases lay outside the gene matches. CDR3 loop: CASRVTGDTQPQHF. The DNA of the CDR3 is TGTGCCAGCAGGGTCACAGGGGATACTCAGCCCCAGCATTTT.

The CDR3 DNA follows: TGTGCCAGCAGCCCACGCGGTCCCACTAGCGGGAGCTACAATGAGCAGTTCTTC. This gives the protein CASSPRGPTSGSYNEQFF. The genes are TRBV11-2 and TRBJ2-1; 11 nucleotides match TRBD2. Germline V gene sequence: CDR1 SGHAT, CDR2 FQNNGV. V shed 5 bases and J 3 bases; nucleotides not matched to a gene: 12. The CDR3 consists of 18 residues.

The chain is built from TRBV5-1 and TRBJ2-5, with 8 bases that match TRBD2. CDR3 length: 15 amino acids. V lost 0 bases, J lost 3 bases, and 4 bases stayed unmatched. Germline assignment: CDR1 SGHRS and CDR2 YFSETQ. The CDR3 nucleotides are TGCGCCAGCAGCTTGGAAAGCGGGGGAGAAGAGACCCAGTACTTC. As protein: CASSLESGGEETQYF.

This chain connects TRBV27 to TRBJ2-2; 14 positions agree with TRBD2. The junction had 15 bases not matched to a gene; V was cut back by 6 bases and J by 3 bases. Germline loops: CDR1 MNHEY, CDR2 SMNVEV (reference sequence). CDR3 length equals 20 residues. CDR3 region: CASRGSETGLAGGDTGELFF. The CDR3 nucleotides are TGTGCCAGCAGGGGGTCAGAGACCGGACTAGCGGGAGGAGACACCGGGGAGCTGTTTTTT.

This CDR3 is CVRSAWPRTGVNTEAFF. The CDR3 region has the DNA TGTGTCAGAAGCGCCTGGCCTCGGACCGGGGTGAACACTGAAGCTTTCTTT. This chain uses TRBV7-5 with TRBJ1-1. TRBV7-5 counts as a pseudogene. This CDR3 spans 17 amino acids.

The chain joins TRBV7-7 to TRBJ2-5; 8 nucleotides line up with TRBD2. The CDR3 totals 14 residues. The J segment lost 4 bases and the V segment lost 5 bases, leaving 6 bases of the junction unmatched. Germline-derived CDR1 and CDR2 are SSHAT and FNYEAQ (reference sequence). The CDR3, as DNA: TGTGCCAGCAGCCCCTCGGGGGGGGCAGAGACCCAGTACTTC. Protein sequence: CASSPSGGAETQYF.

The chain carries TRBV6-5 and TRBJ1-2, with 7 nucleotides matching TRBD1. V was clipped by 2 bases and J by 4 bases; unmatched bases: 7. Germline V gives CDR1 MNHEY, CDR2 SVGAGI. The length of the CDR3 is 15 residues. The CDR3 sequence: CASSYQTGRIYGYTF. DNA of the CDR3: TGTGCCAGCAGTTACCAGACAGGGAGGATCTATGGCTACACCTTC.

V gene TRBV7-3 combines with J gene TRBJ2-3; D is unclear. V lost 5 bases, J lost 7 bases, and 13 bases lay in between. Germline V lookup: CDR1 SGHTA, CDR2 FQGTGA. CDR3 length: 13 residues. This chain's CDR3 is CASSQNPRNTQYF. The DNA for the CDR3 is TGTGCCAGCAGCCAAAACCCTAGGAATACGCAGTATTTT.